These 2 T cell receptor beta chains were sequenced from one sample in a study of tumor-infiltrating lymphocytes in localized non-small cell lung cancer. Generated by immunoSEQ multiplex PCR, the TCRdb table keeps only in-frame clones and is missing some. In the table there are 13,000 or so clones, around two thirds of which are singletons. Source material: uninvolved lung tissue not adjacent to the tumor. All receptors come from a human donor with non-small cell lung cancer.

The sample holds one count of this clone. This specimen includes other DNA sequences encoding the same CDR3. This chain connects TRBV5-6 to TRBJ1-5; 8 bases agree with TRBD1. Trimming at V came to 0 bases and at J to 2 bases, leaving 4 bases not matched to a gene. The CDR3 runs 16 residues. Germline lookup yields CDR1 SGHDT and CDR2 YYEEEE. The CDR3 region has the DNA TGTGCCAGCAGCTTGGGAGCAGGGGGCGGCAATCAGCCCCAGCATTTT. This encodes CASSLGAGGGNQPQHF.

The chain employs TRBV30 and TRBJ2-5; 8 nucleotides match TRBD1. The V gene's germline CDR1 is GTSNPN and CDR2 SVGIG (reference sequence). The CDR3 consists of 14 residues. J gave up 0 bases and V 3 bases, and 3 bases lay outside the gene matches. Here the CDR3 DNA reads TGTGCCTGGAGGAAACAGGGGGACCAAGAGACCCAGTACTTC. Translating gives CAWRKQGDQETQYF.